A selection of T cell receptor beta chains follows, all from one sample in a study of OX40 agonist ivuxolimab in advanced cancers. Here immunoSEQ multiplex PCR was the method, and the copy in TCRdb shows in-frame clones only, minus some. The sample contains roughly 60,000 clones, 85% of which appear only once. Sequencing used CD4+ or CD8+ T cells sorted from blood, obtained in a trial of the OX40 agonist ivuxolimab. The receptors stem from an adult with an advanced solid tumor such as melanoma, head and neck, liver or kidney cancer. CDR3s include the opening cysteine and the closing phenylalanine or tryptophan. Fields, in order: clone size, J gene, V gene, CDR3 protein. A clone size is listed for some rows: how often the clone was seen (once, few, many), or a class if it is expanded.

abundance: .; j_gene: TRBJ2-6; v_gene: TRBV6-1; CDR3aa: CASKTVGANVLTF
abundance: once; j_gene: TRBJ2-1; v_gene: TRBV14; CDR3aa: CASSPSRGFNEQFF
abundance: .; j_gene: TRBJ2-1; v_gene: TRBV4-2; CDR3aa: CASSQDIGSGEQFF
abundance: .; j_gene: TRBJ2-2; v_gene: TRBV21-1; CDR3aa: CATYRGRRELFF
abundance: few; j_gene: TRBJ2-2; v_gene: TRBV4-3; CDR3aa: CASSQELYGELFF
abundance: once; j_gene: TRBJ2-5; v_gene: TRBV20-1; CDR3aa: CSAIHRETQYF
abundance: .; j_gene: TRBJ1-4; v_gene: TRBV7-9; CDR3aa: CAAIGPNEKLFF
abundance: few; j_gene: TRBJ1-2; v_gene: TRBV30; CDR3aa: CAWSVYRGLGYTF
abundance: .; j_gene: TRBJ2-1; v_gene: TRBV7-2; CDR3aa: CASSLGTYNEQFF
abundance: .; j_gene: TRBJ2-7; v_gene: TRBV28; CDR3aa: CASSLPGLSSYEQYF